This T cell receptor beta chain was sequenced in a study of T cells in Graves' hyperthyroidism and ophthalmopathy (dated by TCRdb to the late 2010s). Background for the entire study: Peripheral blood samples were taken at initial diagnosis, before any treatment was given. A discovery cohort of about a hundred patients, about 44 with Graves' ophthalmopathy and approximately 55 with stable Graves' hyperthyroidism, was used to find distinguishing TCR V-J signatures. Prospective prediction of ophthalmopathy was tested in an independent validation cohort consisting of about 19 hyperthyroidism patients and more than 15 patients who later progressed to ophthalmopathy. The roughly 91 discovery patients were randomly divided into training and test sets at a 7:3 ratio. The study also compared thyroid tissue and blood T-cell repertoires from over 5 Graves' hyperthyroidism patients. Following sampling, methimazole starting at 30 mg daily was given to hyperthyroidism patients, and high-dose intravenous methylprednisolone was given to ophthalmopathy patients. The paper describes TCR Vbeta CDR3 sequencing of around 140 peripheral blood samples, made up of roughly 45 ophthalmopathy patients, some 76 hyperthyroidism patients and 17 progressor patients.

The TCR beta CDR3 regions were amplified from the RNA transcripts. The TCR CDR3 was subjected to a first round of RT-PCR using the HTBI primer set and the Qiagen OneStep RT-PCR kit. Libraries were constructed in a second round of multiplex PCR, after which size selection and purification were carried out. Paired-end sequencing of the libraries was performed with 100 bp reads on an Illumina HiSeq2000. In the paper's pipeline: Raw data were processed with SOAPnuke, discarding reads with adapters, uncalled bases, mean Phred below 15, or no exact constant-primer or identifier match. COPE v1.2.5 was used to merge high-quality paired reads, and clonotypes were defined as unique nucleotide sequences. Clonotypes were aligned to IMGT TRBV, TRBD and TRBJ reference segments using MiTCR v1.1. The analysis was restricted to V-J combinations with a frequency above 0.0001, which together covered 98% to 99.2% of the repertoires. The TCS score was defined as the ratio of F50 (clonal expansion) to E x V (chaos), calculated using BLOSUM62-based TCRdist between CDR3 peptides within each V-J. Welch's t-statistics and random forest reduced roughly 500 V-J features to 13, which were used in a naive Bayes classifier (R e1071). The public reads were reanalyzed by TCRdb: fastp trimming at Q25, MiXCR alignment, in-frame beta chains only. One record per CDR3 amino acid sequence lists the most common genes and DNA. Here the V and J calls rest on TCRdb's processing, not on the authors' analysis. This sample gives 490,000 or so distinct CDR3 sequences in total; 15% to 20% of them show up just once. The top ten clonotypes cover 47% of the sample.

Ophthalmopathy patients had moderately to severely active disease, Clinical Activity Score of at least 3, NOSPECS grade of at least 4, and duration under 3 months. Exclusion was applied to patients with uncontrolled infections, other autoimmune diseases, pregnancy or lactation. Diagnoses were based on clinical symptoms, serum thyroxine and TRAb, thyroid ultrasound and orbital computed tomography. PBMCs were separated from 10 ml of fresh peripheral blood using Ficoll-Paque density gradient centrifugation. Total RNA was extracted using Trizol reagent, and RNA quality was assessed on an Agilent 2100 Bioanalyzer. Note on this clonotype: It lacks a known antigen. Per-base quality was not reported, and no clone a single base away is much larger than it.

The CDR3 sequence holds 14 residues, the cysteine and phenylalanine included. Just the 42-base CDR3 DNA is kept, in frame starting at base 1. For this chain, trimming is 6 bases at the V end and 7 bases at the J end, and the number of junction bases without a gene match is 9. General findings and caveats noted by the study authors: A model built on a 13 V-J signature distinguished ophthalmopathy from stable hyperthyroidism, reaching roughly 88% sensitivity and approximately 81% specificity in cross-validation and 80%/75% in testing. Most expanded thyroid clonotypes (frequency above 0.001) were also found in blood, which suggests that blood repertoires may mirror thyroid immune responses. No statistical method was used to fix the sample size in advance, and group allocation was not hidden from the investigators. In validation, the model predicted progression to ophthalmopathy with over 65% sensitivity and approximately 78% specificity, a median of 6.5 months before onset.

The TCR was taken from a man aged 35 to 55 with Graves' ophthalmopathy. Recombination connected TRBV12-3 or TRBV12-4 to TRBJ1-5; TRBD1 agrees with 7 junctional bases. The sequencing input was blood. In nucleotide form, the sequence is TGTGCCAGCAGATTACAGGGGCCGGCCCAGCCCCAGCATTTT. It codes for CASRLQGPAQPQHF.